This T cell receptor beta chain was recorded in a study of blood T cell repertoires in COVID-19. Looking at the study overall: Samples taken during acute and convalescent COVID-19 were collected in the United States, Italy and Spain.

Generated by immunoSEQ multiplex PCR, the TCRdb table keeps only in-frame clones and is missing some. The repertoire holds about half a million clones, approximately 92% seen once, with approximately 0.9% in the top ten. Seattle patient enrollment occurred during active infection, with longitudinal follow-up thereafter. Trimming took off 3 bases at V and 5 bases at J, with 7 bases between the two ends. CDR3 length equals 12 residues. Sequenced sample: peripheral blood. The receptor was derived from a young man with COVID-19, enrolled during active disease. The genes are TRBV12-3 or TRBV12-4 and TRBJ2-5; D remains ambiguous. In nucleotides, the CDR3 is TGTGCCAGCAGTTTGGTCCGGGAGACCCAGTACTTC. Amino acid sequence: CASSLVRETQYF.